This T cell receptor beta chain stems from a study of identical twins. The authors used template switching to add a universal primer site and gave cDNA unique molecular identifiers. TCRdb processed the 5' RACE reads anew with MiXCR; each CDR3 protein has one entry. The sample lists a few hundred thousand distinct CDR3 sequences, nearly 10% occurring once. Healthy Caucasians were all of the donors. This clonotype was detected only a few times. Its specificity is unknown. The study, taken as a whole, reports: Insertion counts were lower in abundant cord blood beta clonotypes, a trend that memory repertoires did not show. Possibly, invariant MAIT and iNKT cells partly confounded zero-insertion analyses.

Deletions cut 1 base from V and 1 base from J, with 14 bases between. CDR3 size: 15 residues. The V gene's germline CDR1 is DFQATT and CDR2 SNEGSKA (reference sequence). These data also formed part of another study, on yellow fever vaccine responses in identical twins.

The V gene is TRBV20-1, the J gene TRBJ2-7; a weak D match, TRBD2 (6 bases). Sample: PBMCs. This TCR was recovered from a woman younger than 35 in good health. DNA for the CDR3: TGCAGTGCTAGAGTTGCGGACTACTATTCCTACGAGCAGTACTTC. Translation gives CSARVADYYSYEQYF.